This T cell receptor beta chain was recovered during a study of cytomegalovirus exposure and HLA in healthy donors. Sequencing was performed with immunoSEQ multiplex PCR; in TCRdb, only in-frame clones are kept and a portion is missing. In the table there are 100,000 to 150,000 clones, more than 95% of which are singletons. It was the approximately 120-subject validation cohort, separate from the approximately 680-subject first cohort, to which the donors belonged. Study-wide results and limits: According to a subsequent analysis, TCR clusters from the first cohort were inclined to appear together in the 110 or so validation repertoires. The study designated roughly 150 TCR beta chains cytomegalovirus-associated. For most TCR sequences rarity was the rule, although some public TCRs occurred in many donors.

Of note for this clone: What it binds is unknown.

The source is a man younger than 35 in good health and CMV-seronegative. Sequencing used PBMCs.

CDR3 bases: TGCGCCAGCAGCCCGAGATCGAACACTGAAGCTTTCTTT. Its translation: CASSPRSNTEAFF. The chain combines TRBV4-1 with TRBJ1-1; no definite D call. Germline V gives CDR1 MGHRA, CDR2 YSYEKL. CDR3 length: 13 amino acids. Trimming left V 4 bases short and J 1 base short, with 7 bases between.